The subject of this entry is one TCR beta chain. Its antigen is unidentified. The CDR3 end falls 3 residues outside the read, so it is completed with the germline J gene. These data belong to a study of Tregs in tolerant kidney transplant recipients. Study outcomes and limitations: Donor-specific Treg expansion exceeded global Treg expansion in tolerant patients, suggesting antigen drive. Biological reproducibility was not directly addressed in this study.

Data came from immunoSEQ multiplex PCR; TCRdb stores just in-frame clones and leaves some out. The sample holds more than 45,000 clones. The CDR3 length is 16 residues. The germline V gene has CDR1 MNHEY and CDR2 SVGEGT. V was shortened by 6 bases and J by 3 bases, with 19 bases between the two germline ends. The clonotype comes from a human donor who received a combined kidney and bone marrow transplant. The V and J genes are TRBV6-2 or TRBV6-3 and TRBJ2-3; D uncertain. The sample was CD4+ T cells from blood, taken before the transplant. Incomplete CDR3 DNA: TGTGCCAGCAGCCCGGAAGTAGGGTGGAAAACAGATACG. Translation: CASSPEVGWKTDT. In full, the CDR3 is CASSPEVGWKTDTQYF.